Listed here are 5 T cell receptor beta chains from one sample, sequenced in a study of cytomegalovirus exposure and HLA in healthy donors. Both 60 Vbeta primers and 13 Jbeta primers went into the PCR. The repertoire was sequenced with immunoSEQ multiplex PCR; TCRdb's copy has only in-frame clones and lacks some. The sample shows 100,000 to 130,000 clones, around 73% of them seen only once. The sample was PBMCs. The receptors here all came from a man aged 25-45 years in good health and CMV-seronegative.

This clone appeared once. The chain combines TRBV7-8 with TRBJ2-5; D unresolved. Germline CDR1 is SGHVS and CDR2 is FQNEAQ. The ends were cut back, 6 bases at V and 5 bases at J, with 10 bases in the middle. This CDR3 has 12 amino acids. The CDR3 DNA reads as TGTGCCAGCAGGGCGACTGGGGAGACCCAGTACTTC. Its translation is CASRATGETQYF.

The CDR3 loop is CASSIPQGWETQYF. CDR3 nucleotide sequence: TGTGCCAGTAGTATCCCACAGGGGTGGGAGACCCAGTACTTC. The chain links TRBV19 to TRBJ2-5; 7 nucleotides align to TRBD1. Germline V gene sequence: CDR1 LNHDA, CDR2 SQIVND (reference sequence). Trimming removed 3 bases from V and 5 bases from J; junction bases left unmatched: 6. The CDR3 has 14 residues. The whole variable domain, filled in from reference TRBV19 and TRBJ2-5, reads DGGITQSPKYLFRKEGQNVTLSCEQNLNHDAMYWYRQDPGQGLRLIYYSQIVNDFQKGDIAEGYSVSREKKESFPLTVTSAQKNPTAFYLCASSIPQGWETQYFGPGTRLLVL.

V gene TRBV7-2 combines with J gene TRBJ1-2; 9 positions agree with TRBD1. CDR1 and CDR2 (germline): SGHTA, FQGNSA. The CDR3 covers 14 residues. The trim removed 5 bases at V and 2 bases at J, leaving 3 bases unmatched. CDR3 DNA sequence: TGTGCCAGCAGCCGTGGACAGGGGAACTATGGCTACACCTTC. It translates to CASSRGQGNYGYTF.

This clone came up a few times. The rearrangement links TRBV9 to TRBJ2-2; 8 bases line up with TRBD1. Germline V lookup: CDR1 SGDLS, CDR2 YYNGEE. This CDR3 contains 14 residues. V lost 1 base, J lost 7 bases, and 3 bases stayed unmatched. The CDR3 region is CASSVRTGIGELFF. CDR3 DNA: TGTGCCAGCAGCGTACGGACAGGGATCGGGGAGCTGTTTTTT.

A single count supports this clone. The rearrangement links TRBV6-1 to TRBJ2-3; 10 bases line up with TRBD1. Germline CDR1 is MNHNS and CDR2 is SASEGT. The CDR3 runs 15 residues. The trim removed 4 bases at V and 4 bases at J, leaving 5 bases unmatched. The CDR3 region has the DNA TGTGCCAGCAGTGGACAGGGGGCTGTGTCAGATACGCAGTATTTT. This encodes CASSGQGAVSDTQYF.